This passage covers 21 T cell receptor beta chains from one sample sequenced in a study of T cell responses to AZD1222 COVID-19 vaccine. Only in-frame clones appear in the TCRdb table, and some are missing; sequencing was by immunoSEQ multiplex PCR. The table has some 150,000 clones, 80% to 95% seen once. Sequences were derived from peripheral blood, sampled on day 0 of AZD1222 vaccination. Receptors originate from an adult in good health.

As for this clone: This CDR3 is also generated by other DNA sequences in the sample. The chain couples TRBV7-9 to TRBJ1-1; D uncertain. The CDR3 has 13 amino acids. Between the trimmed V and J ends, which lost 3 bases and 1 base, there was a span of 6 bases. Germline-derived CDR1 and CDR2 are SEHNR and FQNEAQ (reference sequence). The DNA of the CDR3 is TGTGCCAGCAGCTTGACCGGGAACACTGAAGCTTTCTTT. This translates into CASSLTGNTEAFF.

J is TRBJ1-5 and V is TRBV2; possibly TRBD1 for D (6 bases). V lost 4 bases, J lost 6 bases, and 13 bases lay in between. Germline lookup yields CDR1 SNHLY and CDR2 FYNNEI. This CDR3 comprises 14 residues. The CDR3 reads CASSVRGGGQPQHF. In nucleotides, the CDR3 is TGTGCCAGCAGTGTCAGGGGAGGGGGTCAGCCCCAGCATTTT.

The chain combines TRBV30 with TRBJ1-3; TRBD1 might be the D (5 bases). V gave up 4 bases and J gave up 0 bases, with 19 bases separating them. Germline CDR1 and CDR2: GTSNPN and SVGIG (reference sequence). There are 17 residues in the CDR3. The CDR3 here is CAWNRFVGTYSGNTIYF. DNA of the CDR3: TGTGCCTGGAATAGATTTGTCGGGACTTACTCTGGAAACACCATATATTTT.

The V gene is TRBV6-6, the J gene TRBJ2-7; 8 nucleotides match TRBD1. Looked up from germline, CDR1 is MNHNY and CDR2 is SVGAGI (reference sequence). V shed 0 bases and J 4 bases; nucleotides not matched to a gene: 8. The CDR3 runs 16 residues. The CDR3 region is CASSYSDRGVLYEQYF. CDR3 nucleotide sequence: TGTGCCAGCAGTTACTCTGACAGGGGAGTCCTTTACGAGCAGTACTTC.

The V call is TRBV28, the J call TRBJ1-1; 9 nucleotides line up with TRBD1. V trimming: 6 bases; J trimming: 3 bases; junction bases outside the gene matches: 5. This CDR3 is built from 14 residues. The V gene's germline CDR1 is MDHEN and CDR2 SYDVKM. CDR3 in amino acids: CASRTQGADTEAFF. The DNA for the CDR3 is TGTGCCAGCAGAACACAGGGGGCCGACACTGAAGCTTTCTTT.

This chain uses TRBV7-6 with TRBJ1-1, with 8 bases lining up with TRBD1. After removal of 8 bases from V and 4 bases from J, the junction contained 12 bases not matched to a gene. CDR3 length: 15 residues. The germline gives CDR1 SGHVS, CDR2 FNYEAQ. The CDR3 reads CASAPILQGGTEAFF. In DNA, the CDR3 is TGTGCCAGCGCCCCGATATTACAGGGGGGCACTGAAGCTTTCTTT.

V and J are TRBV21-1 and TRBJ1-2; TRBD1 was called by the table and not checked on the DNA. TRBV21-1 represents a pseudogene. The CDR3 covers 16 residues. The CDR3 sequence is CASSKTSARARGIYTF. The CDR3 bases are TGTGCCAGCAGCAAAACTTCGGCCAGGGCCCGAGGTATCTACACCTTC.

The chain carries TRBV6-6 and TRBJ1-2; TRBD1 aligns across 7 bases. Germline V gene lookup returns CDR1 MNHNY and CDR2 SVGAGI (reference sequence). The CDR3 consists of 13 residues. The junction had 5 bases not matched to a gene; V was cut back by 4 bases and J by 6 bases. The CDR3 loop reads CASSSDRVHGYTF. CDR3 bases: TGTGCCAGCAGTTCCGACAGGGTCCATGGCTACACCTTC.

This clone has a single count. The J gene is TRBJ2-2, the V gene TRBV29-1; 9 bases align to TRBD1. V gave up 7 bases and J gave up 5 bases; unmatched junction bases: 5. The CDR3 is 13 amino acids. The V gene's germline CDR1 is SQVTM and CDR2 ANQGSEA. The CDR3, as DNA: TGCAGCGCGGACAGGGGTTTGACCGGGGAGCTGTTTTTT. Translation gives CSADRGLTGELFF.

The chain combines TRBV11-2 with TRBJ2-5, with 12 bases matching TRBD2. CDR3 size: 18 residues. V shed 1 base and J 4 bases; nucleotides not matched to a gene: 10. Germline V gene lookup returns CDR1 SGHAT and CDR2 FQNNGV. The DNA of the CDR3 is TGTGCCAGCAGCTTAGCATCCCCCCTAGCGGGGGGGCGAGAGACCCAGTACTTC. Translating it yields CASSLASPLAGGRETQYF.

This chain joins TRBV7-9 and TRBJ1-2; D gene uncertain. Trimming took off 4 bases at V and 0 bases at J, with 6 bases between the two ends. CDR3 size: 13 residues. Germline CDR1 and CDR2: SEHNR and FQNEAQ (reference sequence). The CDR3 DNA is TGTGCCAGCAGCTCAACGGCTAACTATGGCTACACCTTC. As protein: CASSSTANYGYTF.

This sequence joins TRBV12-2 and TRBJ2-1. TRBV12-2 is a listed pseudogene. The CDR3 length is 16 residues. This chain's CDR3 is CASRSHYLGIYNEQFF. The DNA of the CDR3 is TGTGCAAGTCGCTCCCACTACCTAGGGATCTACAATGAGCAGTTCTTC.

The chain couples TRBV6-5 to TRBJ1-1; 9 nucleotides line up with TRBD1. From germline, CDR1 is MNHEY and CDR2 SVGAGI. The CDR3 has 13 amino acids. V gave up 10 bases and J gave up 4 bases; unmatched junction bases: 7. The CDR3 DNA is TGTGCCATCCCGGGACAGGGTCCCACTGAAGCTTTCTTT. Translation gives CAIPGQGPTEAFF.

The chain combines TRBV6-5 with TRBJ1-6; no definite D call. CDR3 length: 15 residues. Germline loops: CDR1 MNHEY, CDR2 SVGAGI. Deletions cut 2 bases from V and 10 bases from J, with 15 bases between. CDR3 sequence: CASSYREGLVSPLHF. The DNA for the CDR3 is TGTGCCAGCAGTTACAGAGAGGGATTGGTGTCACCCCTCCACTTT.

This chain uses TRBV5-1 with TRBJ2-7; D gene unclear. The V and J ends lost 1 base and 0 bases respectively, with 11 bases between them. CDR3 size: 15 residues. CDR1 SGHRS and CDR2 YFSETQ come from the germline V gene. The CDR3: CASSLNLAYSYEQYF. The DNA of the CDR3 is TGCGCCAGCAGCTTGAATCTGGCGTACTCCTACGAGCAGTACTTC.

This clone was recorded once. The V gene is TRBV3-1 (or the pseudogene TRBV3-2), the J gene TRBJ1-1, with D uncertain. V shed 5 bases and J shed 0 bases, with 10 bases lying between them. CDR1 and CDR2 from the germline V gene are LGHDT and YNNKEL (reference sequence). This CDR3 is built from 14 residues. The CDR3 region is CASSNPPMNTEAFF. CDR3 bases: TGTGCCAGCAGCAACCCACCGATGAACACTGAAGCTTTCTTT.

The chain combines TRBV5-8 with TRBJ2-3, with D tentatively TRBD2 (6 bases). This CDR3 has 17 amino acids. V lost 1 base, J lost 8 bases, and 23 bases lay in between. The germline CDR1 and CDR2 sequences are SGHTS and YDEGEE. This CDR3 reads CASSLYLFSGVASTQYF. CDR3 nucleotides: TGTGCCAGCAGCTTGTACCTCTTTAGCGGAGTTGCGTCTACGCAGTATTTT.

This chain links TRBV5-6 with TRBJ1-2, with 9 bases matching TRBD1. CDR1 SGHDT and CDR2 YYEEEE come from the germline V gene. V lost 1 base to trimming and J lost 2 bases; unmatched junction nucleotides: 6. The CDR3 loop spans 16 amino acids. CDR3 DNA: TGTGCCAGCAGCTTGCTGACAGGGGGTGCGAACTATGGCTACACCTTC. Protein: CASSLLTGGANYGYTF. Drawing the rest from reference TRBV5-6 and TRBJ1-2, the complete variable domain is DAGVTQSPTHLIKTRGQQVTLRCSPKSGHDTVSWYQQALGQGPQFIFQYYEEEERQRGNFPDRFSGHQFPNYSSELNVNALLLGDSALYLCASSLLTGGANYGYTFGSGTRLTVV.

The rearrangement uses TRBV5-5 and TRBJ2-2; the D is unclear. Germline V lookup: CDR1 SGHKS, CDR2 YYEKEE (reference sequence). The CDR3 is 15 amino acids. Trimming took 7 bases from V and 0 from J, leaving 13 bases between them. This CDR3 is CASLESNANTGELFF. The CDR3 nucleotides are TGTGCCAGCCTGGAGAGTAACGCGAACACCGGGGAGCTGTTTTTT.

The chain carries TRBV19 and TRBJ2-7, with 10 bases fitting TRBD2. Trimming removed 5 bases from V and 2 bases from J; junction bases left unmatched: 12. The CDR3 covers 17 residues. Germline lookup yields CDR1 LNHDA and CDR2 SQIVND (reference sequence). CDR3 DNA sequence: TGTGCCAGTAGTTGGCTAGCGGGAGCTCCTGAGGCCTACGAGCAGTACTTC. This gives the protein CASSWLAGAPEAYEQYF.

This chain's CDR3 is CASSLRSGSNSDTQYF. In nucleotides, the CDR3 is TGTGCCAGCAGCCTCCGAAGCGGGAGTAATTCAGATACGCAGTATTTT. The chain links TRBV4-2 to TRBJ2-3; 8 bases match TRBD2. J gave up 4 bases and V 4 bases, and 10 bases lay outside the gene matches. This CDR3 has 16 residues. CDR1 and CDR2 from the germline V gene are LGHNA and YNFKEQ.